This T cell receptor (beta chain) originates from a study of Ad26.COV2.S vaccination and SARS-CoV-2 variants. General observations from the study: Compared with placebo recipients, vaccine recipients had higher spike-specific TCR breadth. Substantial breadth in spike-specific CD8+ and CD4+ T cell responses was reportedly seen after vaccination.

This table comes from immunoSEQ multiplex PCR, and its TCRdb copy is limited to in-frame clones, with some not included. The sample lists 300,000 to 400,000 clones, approximately 90% occurring once. V dropped 5 bases and J dropped 4; count of bases not matched to a gene: 4. Germline V lookup: CDR1 SGHNT, CDR2 YENEEA. This CDR3 is 13 amino acids long. In the case of this clone: Its antigen remains unknown.

This receptor was taken from a human donor who had recovered from COVID-19. V is TRBV11-3 and J is TRBJ1-1; 7 bases map to TRBD1. Sequenced material: peripheral blood, taken after recovery from COVID-19. The CDR3 loop reads CASSQGTATEAFF. The CDR3 DNA sequence: TGTGCCAGCAGCCAGGGGACAGCCACTGAAGCTTTCTTT.